This section outlines one T cell receptor beta chain sequence together with its context. Its antigen is undetermined. Per the original methods: ImmunoSEQ supplied junction-only sequences lacking quality scores, so filtering was different. The method was immunoSEQ multiplex PCR; TCRdb's version includes in-frame clones alone and lacks a portion of them. The D gene and trimming were derived from the DNA, and the V and J assignments and clone size from that table. The data contain about 2.4 million clones, about 92% of them singletons. This entry belongs to a study of shared clonotypes between healthy human individuals. Study outcomes and limitations: Investigators collected only blood, and repertoires in tissues likely differ. A generally larger estimated richness was seen in naive subsets than in memory subsets.

With 6 bases clipped from V and 7 bases from J, the junction kept 9 bases outside the gene matches. Germline loops: CDR1 LNHDA, CDR2 SQIVND (reference sequence). There are 17 residues in the CDR3. Specimen: naive CD4+ T cells sorted from blood. Subset described: CD45RA+ positively selected. The TCR comes from a man aged 18 to 29 in good health. This chain uses TRBV19 with TRBJ2-1, with TRBD2 matching over 16 bases. The CDR3 protein is CASRFGTSGRVLNEQFF. CDR3 sequence (DNA): TGTGCCAGTAGGTTCGGGACTAGCGGGAGGGTTTTGAATGAGCAGTTCTTC.